The text below deals with one T cell receptor beta chain. From the RT-PCR reads, TCRdb called clonotypes with MiXCR, one entry per CDR3 protein. The table records more than 500,000 distinct CDR3 sequences, about 11% of them present only once. The data stem from a study of response to subunit inactivated influenza vaccine. This CDR3 has 16 residues. Trimming took 7 bases from V and 0 from J; bases not matched to a gene: 8. The sample also formed part of further work on T cells expressing NK-cell markers. That report notes: The cDNA for TCR beta came from 5'RACE template switching with UMIs. Each TCR beta repertoire originated in sorted T cells that were CD3+CD56+NKG2C+, CD3+CD56+NKG2C- or CD3+CD56-NKG2C+. These clonotypes also led the CD3+CD56-NKG2C+ fraction in a handful of donors.

Sequenced material: PBMCs from blood, taken on the day of vaccination. This chain links TRBV12-3 or TRBV12-4 with TRBJ2-2; 7 nucleotides agree with TRBD1. The TCR was taken from a man aged 50-59 years who received an inactivated influenza vaccine. Here the CDR3 DNA reads TGTGCCAGCACTGCCTCCGGGACAGCGAACACCGGGGAGCTGTTTTTT. Amino acids: CASTASGTANTGELFF.